Below, 3 T cell receptor beta chains from the same sample are listed, as sequenced in a study of chemoradiotherapy in HPV16-positive cancers. Only in-frame clones appear in the TCRdb table, and some are missing; sequencing was by immunoSEQ multiplex PCR. The table records under 15,000 clones, 81% of them present only once. The sample was taken from a patient who underwent chemoradiotherapy. The receptors stem from a human donor with HPV-associated anogenital cancer.

The chain has TRBV11-2 and TRBJ2-1; 7 bases are a match to TRBD2. The CDR3 is 15 residues long. The ends lost 3 bases at V and 9 bases at J; junction bases unmatched: 11. Per the germline V gene, CDR1 is SGHAT and CDR2 is FQNNGV. The CDR3 nucleotides read TGTGCCAGCAGCTTTGGAACTAGCGTTCCGTCTGAGCAGTTCTTC. This encodes CASSFGTSVPSEQFF. The variable domain in full, completed from reference TRBV11-2 and TRBJ2-1, reads EAGVAQSPRYKIIEKRQSVAFWCNPISGHATLYWYQQILGQGPKLLIQFQNNGVVDDSQLPKDRFSAERLKGVDSTLKIQPAKLEDSAVYLCASSFGTSVPSEQFFGPGTRLTVL.

The rearrangement uses TRBV11-2 and TRBJ1-2; 8 nucleotides agree with TRBD1. Trimming cost V 3 bases and J 8 bases; bases outside gene matches: 8. CDR3 length equals 14 residues. Germline values: CDR1 SGHAT, CDR2 FQNNGV. The CDR3 loop is CASSLTDRGIGYTF. The CDR3 coding sequence is TGTGCCAGCAGCTTGACAGACAGGGGAATAGGCTACACCTTC.

The chain uses TRBV6-1 and TRBJ2-3; the D is unclear. There are 17 residues in the CDR3. Trimming took 3 bases from V and 0 from J, leaving 16 bases between them. Germline CDR1 is MNHNS and CDR2 is SASEGT. The CDR3 spells CASSEGKRLTSTDTQYF. The CDR3 coding sequence is TGTGCCAGCAGTGAGGGTAAACGGTTAACAAGCACAGATACGCAGTATTTT.